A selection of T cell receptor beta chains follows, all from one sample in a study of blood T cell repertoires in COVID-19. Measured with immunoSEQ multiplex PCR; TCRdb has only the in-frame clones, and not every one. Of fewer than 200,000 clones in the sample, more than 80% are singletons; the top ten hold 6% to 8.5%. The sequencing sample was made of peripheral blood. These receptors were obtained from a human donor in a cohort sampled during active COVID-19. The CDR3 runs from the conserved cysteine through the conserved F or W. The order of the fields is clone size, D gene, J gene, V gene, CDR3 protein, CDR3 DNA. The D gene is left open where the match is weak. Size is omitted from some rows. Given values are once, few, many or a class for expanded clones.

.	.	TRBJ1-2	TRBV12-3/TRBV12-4	CASSLDRHYGYTF	TGTGCCAGCAGTTTAGACAGGCACTATGGCTACACCTTC
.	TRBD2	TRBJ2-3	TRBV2	CASRIAGGTDTQYF	TGTGCCAGCAGGATAGCGGGGGGCACAGATACGCAGTATTTT
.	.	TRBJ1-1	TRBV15	CATSRGSRDGTKAFF	TGTGCCACCAGCAGAGGGTCCCGGGACGGGACTAAAGCTTTCTTT
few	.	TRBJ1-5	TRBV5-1	CASSRGVDQPQHF	TGCGCCAGCAGCCGGGGGGTGGACCAGCCCCAGCATTTT
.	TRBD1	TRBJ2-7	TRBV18	CASSPALPGQPSYEQYF	TGTGCCAGCTCACCGGCTTTACCGGGACAGCCTTCCTACGAGCAGTACTTC
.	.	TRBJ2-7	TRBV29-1	CSVGGKTGRDRYEQYF	TGCAGCGTTGGGGGGAAAACAGGGAGAGATCGATACGAGCAGTACTTC
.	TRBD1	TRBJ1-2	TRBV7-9	CASSLDQGAGTNYGYTF	TGTGCCAGCAGCTTAGACCAGGGGGCCGGGACTAACTATGGCTACACCTTC
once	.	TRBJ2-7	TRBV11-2	CASSLGGVLSYEQYF	TGTGCCAGCAGCTTAGGGGGGGTCCTCTCCTACGAGCAGTACTTC
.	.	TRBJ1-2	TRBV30	CAWSAGLYGYTF	TGTGCCTGGAGTGCAGGCCTCTATGGCTACACCTTC
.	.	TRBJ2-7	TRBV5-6	CASSFLAEPSYEQYF	TGTGCCAGCAGCTTCTTGGCGGAGCCCTCCTACGAGCAGTACTTC
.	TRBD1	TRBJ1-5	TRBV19	CASSIDPRQGGTQHF	TGTGCCAGTAGTATAGATCCGCGGCAGGGGGGCACCCAGCATTTT
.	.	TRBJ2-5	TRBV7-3	CASSPMGGAPETQYF	TGTGCCAGCAGCCCCATGGGGGGGGCCCCAGAGACCCAGTACTTC
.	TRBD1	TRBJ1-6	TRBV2	CASRPTGGSSSPLHF	TGTGCCAGCAGACCCACAGGGGGCTCAAGTTCACCCCTCCACTTT
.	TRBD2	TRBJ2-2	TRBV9	CASSARAGGPTGELFF	TGTGCCAGCAGCGCCAGAGCGGGGGGGCCAACCGGGGAGCTGTTTTTT
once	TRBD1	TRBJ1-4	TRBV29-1	CSVDTGTAHEKLFF	TGCAGCGTTGATACCGGGACAGCACATGAAAAACTGTTTTTT
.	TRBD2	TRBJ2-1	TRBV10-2	CASSVGLAGPRYNEQFF	TGCGCCAGCAGTGTCGGGCTAGCGGGCCCGCGGTACAATGAGCAGTTCTTC
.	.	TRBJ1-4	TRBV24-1	CAIQGLTNEKLFF	TGTGCCATCCAAGGACTGACCAATGAAAAACTGTTTTTT
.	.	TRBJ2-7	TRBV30	CAWSVRRDEQYF	TGTGCCTGGAGTGTACGGAGGGACGAGCAGTACTTC
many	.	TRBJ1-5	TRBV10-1	CASKMKGERPQHF	TGCGCCAGTAAAATGAAGGGGGAACGGCCCCAGCATTTT
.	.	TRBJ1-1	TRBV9	CASSVRGFGTEAFF	TGTGCCAGCAGCGTAAGGGGTTTCGGCACTGAAGCTTTCTTT
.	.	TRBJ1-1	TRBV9	CASSISTGFGTEAFF	TGTGCCAGCAGCATATCAACAGGGTTCGGCACTGAAGCTTTCTTT
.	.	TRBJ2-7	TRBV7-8	CASSVGQPYEQYF	TGTGCCAGCAGCGTCGGACAACCCTACGAGCAGTACTTC
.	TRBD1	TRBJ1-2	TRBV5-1	CASSKDPTGVGYGYTF	TGCGCCAGCAGCAAGGATCCGACAGGGGTCGGCTATGGCTACACCTTC
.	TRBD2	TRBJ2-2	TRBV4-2	CASSQGSGGYTGELFF	TGTGCCAGCAGCCAAGGAAGCGGGGGGTATACCGGGGAGCTGTTTTTT
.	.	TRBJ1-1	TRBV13	CASSLSGKTEAFF	TGTGCCAGCAGCTTGTCGGGTAAAACTGAAGCTTTCTTT
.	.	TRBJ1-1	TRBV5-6	CASTWGVGDTEAFF	TGTGCCAGCACCTGGGGGGTGGGAGACACTGAAGCTTTCTTT
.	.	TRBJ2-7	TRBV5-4	CASSPGTSQNEQYF	TGTGCCAGCAGCCCCGGGACAAGTCAAAACGAGCAGTACTTC
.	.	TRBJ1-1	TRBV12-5	CASGRAGGLTEAFF	TGTGCTAGTGGTCGCGCGGGGGGCCTAACTGAAGCTTTCTTT
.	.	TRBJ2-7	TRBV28	CASSLPGHVRYEQYF	TGTGCCAGCAGTTTACCCGGACACGTTAGATACGAGCAGTACTTC
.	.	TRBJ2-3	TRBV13	CASSLGGTDTQYF	TGTGCCAGCAGCTTGGGCGGCACAGATACGCAGTATTTT
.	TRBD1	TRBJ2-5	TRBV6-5	CASSRDRQETQYF	TGTGCCAGCAGTAGGGACAGACAAGAGACCCAGTACTTC
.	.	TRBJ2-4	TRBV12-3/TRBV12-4	CASRPGLENIQYF	TGTGCCAGCAGGCCTGGTCTGGAGAACATTCAGTACTTC
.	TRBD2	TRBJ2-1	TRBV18	CASSPGTSRYNEQFF	TGTGCCAGCTCCCCCGGGACTAGCAGGTACAATGAGCAGTTCTTC
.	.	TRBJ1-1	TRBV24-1	CATSDPSSGVGTEAFF	TGTGCCACCAGTGACCCCTCATCGGGGGTTGGCACTGAAGCTTTCTTT
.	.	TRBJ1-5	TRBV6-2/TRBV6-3	CASSPTTPHSNQPQHF	TGTGCCAGCAGCCCTACGACACCTCATAGCAATCAGCCCCAGCATTTT
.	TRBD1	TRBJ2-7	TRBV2	CASSDHHPGTGGSYEQYF	TGTGCCAGCAGTGACCATCACCCGGGGACAGGGGGCTCCTACGAGCAGTACTTC
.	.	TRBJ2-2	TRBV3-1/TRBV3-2	CASSLSTPNTGELFF	TGTGCCAGCAGCTTATCGACTCCGAACACCGGGGAGCTGTTTTTT